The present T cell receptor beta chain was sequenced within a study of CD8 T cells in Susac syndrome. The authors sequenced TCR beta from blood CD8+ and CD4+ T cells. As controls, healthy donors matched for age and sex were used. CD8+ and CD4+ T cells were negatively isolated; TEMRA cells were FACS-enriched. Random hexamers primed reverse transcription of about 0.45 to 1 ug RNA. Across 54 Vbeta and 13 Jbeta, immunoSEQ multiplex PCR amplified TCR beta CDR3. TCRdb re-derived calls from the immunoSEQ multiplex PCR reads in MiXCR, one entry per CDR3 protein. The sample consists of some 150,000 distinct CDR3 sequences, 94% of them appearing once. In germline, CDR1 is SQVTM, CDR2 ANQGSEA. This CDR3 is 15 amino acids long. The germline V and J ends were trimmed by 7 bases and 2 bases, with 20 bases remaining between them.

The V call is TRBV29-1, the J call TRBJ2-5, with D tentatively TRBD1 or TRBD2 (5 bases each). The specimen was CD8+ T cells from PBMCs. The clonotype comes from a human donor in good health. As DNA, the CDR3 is TGCAGCGCCTCTCTCCCTTACTGGGGGCAAGAGACCCAGTACTTC. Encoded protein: CSASLPYWGQETQYF. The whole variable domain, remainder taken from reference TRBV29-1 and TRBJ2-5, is SAVISQKPSRDICQRGTSLTIQCQVDSQVTMMFWYRQQPGQSLTLIATANQGSEATYESGFVIDKFPISRPNLTFSTLTVSNMSPEDSSIYLCSASLPYWGQETQYFGPGTRLLVL.